These 5 T cell receptor beta chains were all obtained from the same sample, sequenced in a study of early T cells in non-severe SARS-CoV-2 infection (TCRdb year 2021). Receptors were amplified or captured by 5' RACE. The sequencer listed for this sample is NextSeq 500. The public sequencing data were trimmed at Q25 with fastp and processed into clonotypes with MiXCR by TCRdb, which kept only in-frame beta chains. Identical CDR3 protein sequences are pooled into one entry, listed with their most common genes and DNA. Across this sample there are over 50,000 distinct CDR3 sequences, with over 7% seen only once. The ten top clones hold about 4.2% of the sample. The sample comprised whole blood. Source of these receptors: an adult who was a healthcare worker with PCR-confirmed SARS-CoV-2 infection or an uninfected control (not recorded which).

The chain joins TRBV2 to TRBJ2-5, with 9 positions matching TRBD2. This CDR3 has 14 residues. V lost 7 bases, J lost 3 bases, and 6 bases stayed unmatched. The germline CDR1 and CDR2 sequences are SNHLY and FYNNEI. The chain's CDR3 is CASIGGRGEETQYF. CDR3 in DNA: TGTGCCAGCATAGGCGGGAGGGGGGAAGAGACCCAGTACTTC. The full variable domain, rest sourced from reference TRBV2 and TRBJ2-5, is EPEVTQTPSHQVTQMGQEVILRCVPISNHLYFYWYRQILGQKVEFLVSFYNNEISEKSEIFDDQFSVERPDGSNFTLKIRSTKLEDSAMYFCASIGGRGEETQYFGPGTRLLVL.

The chain links TRBV5-1 to TRBJ2-5; 7 positions agree with TRBD1. There are 17 residues in the CDR3. V was clipped by 4 bases and J by 2 bases; unmatched bases: 14. Germline V gene sequence: CDR1 SGHRS, CDR2 YFSETQ. CDR3: CASSPGQAQAAQETQYF. The CDR3, as DNA: TGCGCCAGCAGCCCAGGACAGGCGCAAGCCGCACAAGAGACCCAGTACTTC.

This chain connects TRBV2 to TRBJ1-4; perhaps TRBD1 as D (6 bases). Germline CDR1 is SNHLY and CDR2 is FYNNEI. The V gene lost 7 bases and the J gene lost 11 bases, with 23 bases spanning the gap. The CDR3 spans 15 residues. The CDR3 is CASTQSGAGPRKLFF. The CDR3 DNA reads as TGTGCCAGCACTCAATCAGGGGCAGGCCCACGGAAACTGTTTTTT.

The V call is TRBV11-3, the J call TRBJ2-1, with D possibly being TRBD2 (5 bases). The CDR3 is 14 residues long. Germline loops: CDR1 SGHNT, CDR2 YENEEA. Trimming took 5 bases from V and 6 from J, leaving 14 bases between them. CDR3 in amino acids: CASSKDWQLNEQFF. The CDR3, as DNA: TGTGCCAGCAGCAAGGACTGGCAACTCAATGAGCAGTTCTTC. The full variable domain, completed using reference TRBV11-3 and TRBJ2-1, is EAGVVQSPRYKIIEKKQPVAFWCNPISGHNTLYWYLQNLGQGPELLIRYENEEAVDDSQLPKDRFSAERLKGVDSTLKIQPAELGDSAVYLCASSKDWQLNEQFFGPGTRLTVL.

This clonotype has ten or more counts. The V call is TRBV12-3 or TRBV12-4, the J call TRBJ1-5; D is possibly TRBD1 (6 bases). This CDR3 is built from 13 residues. Trimming pared 4 bases from V and 4 bases from J, leaving 8 bases between. CDR3 in amino acids: CASSYQGNQPQHF. CDR3 DNA sequence: TGTGCCAGCAGTTATCAGGGGAATCAGCCCCAGCATTTT.